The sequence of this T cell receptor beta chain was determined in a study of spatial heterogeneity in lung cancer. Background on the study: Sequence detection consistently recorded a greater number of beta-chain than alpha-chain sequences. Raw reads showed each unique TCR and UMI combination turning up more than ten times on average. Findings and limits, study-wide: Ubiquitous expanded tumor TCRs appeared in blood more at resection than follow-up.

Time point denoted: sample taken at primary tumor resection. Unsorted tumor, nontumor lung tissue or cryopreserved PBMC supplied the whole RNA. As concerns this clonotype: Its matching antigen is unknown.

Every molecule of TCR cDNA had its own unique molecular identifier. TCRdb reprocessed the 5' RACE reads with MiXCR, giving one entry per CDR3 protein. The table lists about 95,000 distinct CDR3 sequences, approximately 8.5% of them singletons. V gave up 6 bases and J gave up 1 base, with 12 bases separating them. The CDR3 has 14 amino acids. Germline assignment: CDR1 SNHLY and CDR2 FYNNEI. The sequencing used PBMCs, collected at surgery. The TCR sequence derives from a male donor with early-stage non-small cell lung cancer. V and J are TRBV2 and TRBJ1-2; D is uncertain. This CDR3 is CASRDRRDNYGYTF. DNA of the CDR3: TGTGCCAGCAGAGACCGGAGGGATAACTATGGCTACACCTTC.